The 20 T cell receptor beta chains in this list originate from one sample, sequenced in a study of OX40 agonist ivuxolimab in advanced cancers. The assay was immunoSEQ multiplex PCR, and TCRdb's table has in-frame clones only and misses some. The table has about 59,000 clones, around 83% seen once. The sample consisted of CD4+ or CD8+ T cells sorted from blood, taken in a trial of the OX40 agonist ivuxolimab. These receptors all stem from an adult with an advanced solid tumor such as melanoma, head and neck, liver or kidney cancer.

The rearrangement joins TRBV4-1 to TRBJ2-7, with a possible D match to TRBD2 (6 bases). There are 15 residues in the CDR3. Deletions cut 5 bases from V and 3 bases from J, with 17 bases between. The V gene's germline CDR1 is MGHRA and CDR2 YSYEKL. The CDR3: CASSESSGPFYEQYF. As DNA, the CDR3 is TGCGCCAGCAGCGAGAGTAGCGGCCCCTTCTACGAGCAGTACTTC.

The rearrangement links TRBV19 to TRBJ1-1, with a possible D match to TRBD1 (6 bases). Trimming took off 1 base at V and 4 bases at J, with 13 bases between the two ends. The CDR3 has 15 amino acids. Germline CDR1 is LNHDA and CDR2 is SQIVND (reference sequence). The CDR3 spells CASSIANRVGTEAFF. The CDR3 DNA reads TGTGCCAGTAGTATAGCGAACAGGGTCGGCACTGAAGCTTTCTTT.

This chain connects TRBV4-3 to TRBJ2-3, with D unresolved. The CDR3 is 16 residues long. V was clipped by 4 bases and J by 1 base, with 15 bases between them. Germline CDR1 reads LGHNA; CDR2 reads YSLEER. The CDR3 DNA reads as TGCGCCAGCAGCCCACGGGCACAGTCCCGCACAGATACGCAGTATTTT. Protein: CASSPRAQSRTDTQYF.

This clone was seen a single time. The CDR3 protein is CASSGRGQGVNTEAFF. The CDR3 DNA follows: TGTGCCAGCAGCGGGAGAGGACAGGGGGTGAACACTGAAGCTTTCTTT. The chain recombines TRBV9 with TRBJ1-1; 10 positions agree with TRBD1. CDR3 length: 16 residues. Germline V CDR1 and CDR2: SGDLS, YYNGEE. V lost 3 bases, J lost 0 bases, and 5 bases stayed unmatched.

V and J are TRBV6-5 and TRBJ1-1, with D maybe TRBD1 (5 bases). CDR1 MNHEY and CDR2 SVGAGI come from the germline V gene. The germline V and J ends were trimmed by 2 bases and 1 base, with 11 bases remaining between them. CDR3 length: 15 residues. The DNA for the CDR3 is TGTGCCAGCAGTTACGGGGGACCCCGGAACACTGAAGCTTTCTTT. It yields the protein CASSYGGPRNTEAFF.

This sequence joins TRBV30 and TRBJ2-4; D perhaps matches TRBD2 (5 bases). Trimming removed 3 bases from V and 9 bases from J, with 12 bases in between. Germline assignment: CDR1 GTSNPN and CDR2 SVGIG (reference sequence). This CDR3 is built from 12 residues. Here the CDR3 DNA reads TGTGCCTGGAGACGAATTGGGAGCATTCAGTACTTC. It translates to CAWRRIGSIQYF.

The chain joins TRBV6-1 to TRBJ1-4, with 9 bases identical to TRBD1. This CDR3 is 14 amino acids long. Germline lookup yields CDR1 MNHNS and CDR2 SASEGT. V trimming: 6 bases; J trimming: 7 bases; junction bases outside the gene matches: 6. This CDR3 reads CASRGQGGSEKLFF. The CDR3 DNA is TGTGCCAGCAGGGGACAGGGTGGTAGTGAAAAACTGTTTTTT.

Points on this clone: Germline and junction disagree at one end, which may indicate a read error. The chain uses TRBV10-3 and TRBJ1-2, with D perhaps matching TRBD1 (5 bases). This CDR3 has 13 amino acids. Germline V gene lookup returns CDR1 ENHRY and CDR2 SYGVKD. The CDR3 coding sequence is TGTGCCATCACTGAGGGGCCCAACTATGGCTACACCTTC. Protein product: CAITEGPNYGYTF.

V usage is TRBV7-9 and J usage is TRBJ2-6; TRBD1 is a possible D gene (5 bases). Between the trimmed V and J ends, which lost 1 base and 1 base, there was a span of 5 bases. Germline V lookup: CDR1 SEHNR, CDR2 FQNEAQ (reference sequence). CDR3 size: 15 residues. The CDR3 reads CASSLDRSGANVLTF. The CDR3 nucleotides read TGTGCCAGCAGCTTAGACAGGTCTGGGGCCAACGTCCTGACTTTC.

This chain links TRBV4-1 with TRBJ1-2; TRBD1 might be the D (6 bases). The CDR3 loop spans 14 amino acids. Germline values: CDR1 MGHRA, CDR2 YSYEKL. The V end lost 2 bases, the J end lost 3 bases, and 10 bases lay between the germline ends. The CDR3 DNA sequence: TGCGCCAGCAGCCAAATCAGGGGATACTATGGCTACACCTTC. It is translated as CASSQIRGYYGYTF.

The rearrangement links TRBV29-1 to TRBJ1-1, with TRBD1 identical over 8 bases. After removal of 6 bases from V and 11 bases from J, the junction contained 14 bases not matched to a gene. The CDR3 is 13 amino acids. Germline CDR1 SQVTM, CDR2 ANQGSEA. The CDR3 nucleotides are TGCAGCGTCCAACTAGACAGGGGAGGGTCGGCTTTCTTT. Its translation: CSVQLDRGGSAFF.

This clone was detected once. The J gene is TRBJ1-1, the V gene TRBV4-3; D gene unclear. The V and J ends lost 2 bases and 7 bases respectively, with 11 bases between them. The CDR3 runs 13 residues. Germline CDR1 and CDR2: LGHNA and YSLEER. The CDR3 DNA reads as TGCGCCAGCAGCCAAAGAGCGGAGGTTGAAGCTTTCTTT. It specifies CASSQRAEVEAFF.

The J gene is TRBJ2-1, the V gene TRBV7-9; D gene ambiguous. Trimming left V 0 bases short and J 5 bases short, with 2 bases between. Germline V gene sequence: CDR1 SEHNR, CDR2 FQNEAQ (reference sequence). This CDR3 contains 12 residues. As DNA, the CDR3 is TGTGCCAGCAGCTTAGCGGACAATGAGCAGTTCTTC. Its translation: CASSLADNEQFF.

The rearrangement uses TRBV30 and TRBJ2-2; D possibly matches TRBD1 or TRBD2 (5 bases each). The CDR3 extends over 17 amino acids. Trimming shortened V by 1 base and J by 4 bases, and 19 bases separated the two germline ends. Germline-derived CDR1 and CDR2 are GTSNPN and SVGIG (reference sequence). CDR3 sequence: CAWSARSGGISTGELFF. CDR3 nucleotides: TGTGCCTGGAGTGCCCGCAGTGGGGGAATTTCCACCGGGGAGCTGTTTTTT.

This clone was picked up one time. The chain has TRBV7-7 and TRBJ2-5; no clear D gene. The V end lost 1 base, the J end lost 3 bases, and 6 bases lay between the germline ends. CDR1 SSHAT and CDR2 FNYEAQ come from the germline V gene (reference sequence). The CDR3 totals 13 residues. CDR3 amino acids: CASSLDFEETQYF. As DNA, the CDR3 is TGTGCCAGCAGCTTAGACTTTGAAGAGACCCAGTACTTC.

J is TRBJ1-1 and V is TRBV2; D is unresolved. Germline V gene data show CDR1 as SNHLY and CDR2 as FYNNEI. The CDR3 sequence is 13 residues long. V dropped 2 bases and J dropped 3 bases, with 7 bases sitting between them. CDR3 amino acids: CASSERRDTEAFF. The CDR3 DNA is TGTGCCAGCAGTGAAAGGAGGGACACTGAAGCTTTCTTT.

The rearrangement uses TRBV28 and TRBJ2-5; D call uncertain. This CDR3 has 13 amino acids. The germline V gene encodes CDR1 MDHEN and CDR2 SYDVKM. V lost 4 bases and J 1 base, leaving 7 bases between the germline ends. The DNA of the CDR3 is TGTGCCAGCAGTTCTCCCTCCCAAGAGACCCAGTACTTC. It specifies CASSSPSQETQYF.

The V and J genes are TRBV6-6 and TRBJ1-3, with no clear D. This CDR3 is built from 12 residues. V gave up 2 bases and J gave up 4 bases, with 3 bases separating them. Germline lookup yields CDR1 MNHNY and CDR2 SVGAGI (reference sequence). Here the CDR3 DNA reads TGTGCCAGCAGTTACAGAGGAAACACCATATATTTT. Encoded protein: CASSYRGNTIYF.

This clone was counted only a few times. This chain joins TRBV28 and TRBJ1-1; D may be TRBD1 (5 bases). The CDR3 consists of 17 residues. V was cut by 7 bases and J by 1 base, with 22 bases left in between. Germline V gene sequence: CDR1 MDHEN, CDR2 SYDVKM. CDR3 in amino acids: CASTPGAWGMRNTEAFF. The CDR3, as DNA: TGTGCCAGCACCCCTGGAGCCTGGGGGATGAGGAACACTGAAGCTTTCTTT. Drawing the rest from reference TRBV28 and TRBJ1-1, the complete variable domain is DVKVTQSSRYLVKRTGEKVFLECVQDMDHENMFWYRQDPGLGLRLIYFSYDVKMKEKGDIPEGYSVSREKKERFSLILESASTNQTSMYLCASTPGAWGMRNTEAFFGQGTRLTVV.

The V call is TRBV6-1, the J call TRBJ2-5; D remains ambiguous. V gave up 6 bases and J gave up 1 base, with 6 bases separating them. Germline V CDR1 and CDR2: MNHNS, SASEGT. CDR3 size: 12 residues. The CDR3 loop is CASSRSQETQYF. The CDR3 DNA is TGTGCCAGCAGCCGGTCCCAAGAGACCCAGTACTTC.